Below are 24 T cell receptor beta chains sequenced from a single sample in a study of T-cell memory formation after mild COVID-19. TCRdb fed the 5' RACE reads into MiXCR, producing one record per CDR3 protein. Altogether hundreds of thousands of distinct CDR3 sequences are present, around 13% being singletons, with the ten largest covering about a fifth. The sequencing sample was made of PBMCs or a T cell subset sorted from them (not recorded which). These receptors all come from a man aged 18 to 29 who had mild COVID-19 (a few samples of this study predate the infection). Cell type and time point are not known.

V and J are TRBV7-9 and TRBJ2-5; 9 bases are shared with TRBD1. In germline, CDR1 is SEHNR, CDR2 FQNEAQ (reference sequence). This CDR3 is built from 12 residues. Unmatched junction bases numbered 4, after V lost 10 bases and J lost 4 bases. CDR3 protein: CATGQGRETQYF. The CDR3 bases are TGTGCCACCGGACAGGGGAGAGAGACCCAGTACTTC.

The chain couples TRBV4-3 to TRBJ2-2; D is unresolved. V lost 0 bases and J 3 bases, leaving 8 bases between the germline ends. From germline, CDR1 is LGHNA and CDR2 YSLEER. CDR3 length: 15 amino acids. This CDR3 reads CASSQDPRDTGELFF. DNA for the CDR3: TGCGCCAGCAGCCAAGATCCTCGGGACACCGGGGAGCTGTTTTTT.

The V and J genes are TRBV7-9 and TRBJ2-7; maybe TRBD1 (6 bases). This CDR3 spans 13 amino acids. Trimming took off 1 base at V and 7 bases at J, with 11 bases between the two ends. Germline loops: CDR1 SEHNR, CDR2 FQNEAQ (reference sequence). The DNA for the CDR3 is TGTGCCAGCAGCTTAGGAGGGGGTAATGAGCAGTACTTC. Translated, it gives CASSLGGGNEQYF.

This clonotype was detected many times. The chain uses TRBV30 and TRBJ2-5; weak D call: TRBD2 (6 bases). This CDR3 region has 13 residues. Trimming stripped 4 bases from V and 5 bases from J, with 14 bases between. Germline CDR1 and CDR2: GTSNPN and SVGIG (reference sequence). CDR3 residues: CAWTPFGRETQYF. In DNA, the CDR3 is TGTGCCTGGACCCCTTTTGGGAGGGAGACCCAGTACTTC.

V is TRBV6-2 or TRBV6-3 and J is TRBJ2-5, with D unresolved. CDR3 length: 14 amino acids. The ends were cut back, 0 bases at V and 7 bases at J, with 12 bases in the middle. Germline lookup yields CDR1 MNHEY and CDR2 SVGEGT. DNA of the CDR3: TGTGCCAGCAGTTACTCCGCCCGGGTCGGGACCCAGTACTTC. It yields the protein CASSYSARVGTQYF.

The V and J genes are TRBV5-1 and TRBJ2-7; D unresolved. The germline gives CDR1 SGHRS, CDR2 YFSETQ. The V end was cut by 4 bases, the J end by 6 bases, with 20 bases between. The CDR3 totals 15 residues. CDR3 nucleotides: TGCGCCAGCAGCGACCGGGCCCTCTCCCCCCGCGAGCAGTACTTC. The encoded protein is CASSDRALSPREQYF.

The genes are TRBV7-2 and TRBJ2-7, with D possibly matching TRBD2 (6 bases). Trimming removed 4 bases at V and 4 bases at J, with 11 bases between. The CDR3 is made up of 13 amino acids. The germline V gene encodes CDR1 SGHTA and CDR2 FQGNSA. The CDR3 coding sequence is TGTGCCAGCAGCTCTAGCGACCGATACGAGCAGTACTTC. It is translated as CASSSSDRYEQYF.

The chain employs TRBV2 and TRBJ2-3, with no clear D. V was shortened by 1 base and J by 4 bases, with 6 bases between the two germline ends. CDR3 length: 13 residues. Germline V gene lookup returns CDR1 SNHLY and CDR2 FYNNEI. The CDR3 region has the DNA TGTGCCAGCAGTGAAGGCGCCTCAGATACGCAGTATTTT. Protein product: CASSEGASDTQYF. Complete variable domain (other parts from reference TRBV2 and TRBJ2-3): EPEVTQTPSHQVTQMGQEVILRCVPISNHLYFYWYRQILGQKVEFLVSFYNNEISEKSEIFDDQFSVERPDGSNFTLKIRSTKLEDSAMYFCASSEGASDTQYFGPGTRLTVL.

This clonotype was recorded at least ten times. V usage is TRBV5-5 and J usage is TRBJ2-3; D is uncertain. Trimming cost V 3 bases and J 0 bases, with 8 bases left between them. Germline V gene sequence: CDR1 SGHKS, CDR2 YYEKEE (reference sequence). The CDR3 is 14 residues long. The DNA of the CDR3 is TGTGCCAGCAGCTCGGACGGTAGCACAGATACGCAGTATTTT. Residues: CASSSDGSTDTQYF.

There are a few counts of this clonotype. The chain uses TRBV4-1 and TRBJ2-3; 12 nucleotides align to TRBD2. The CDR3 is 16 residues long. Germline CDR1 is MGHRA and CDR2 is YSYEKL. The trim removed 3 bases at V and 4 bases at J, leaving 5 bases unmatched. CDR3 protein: CASSQASGGVPDTQYF. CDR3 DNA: TGCGCCAGCAGCCAGGCTAGCGGGGGGGTCCCAGATACGCAGTATTTT.

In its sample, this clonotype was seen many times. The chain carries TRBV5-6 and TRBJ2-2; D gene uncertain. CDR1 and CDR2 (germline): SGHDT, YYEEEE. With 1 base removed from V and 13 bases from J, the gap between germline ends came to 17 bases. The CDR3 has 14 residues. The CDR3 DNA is TGTGCCAGCAGCTTGACGGGCAGTGAGTCGGGGCTGTTTTTT. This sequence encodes CASSLTGSESGLFF.

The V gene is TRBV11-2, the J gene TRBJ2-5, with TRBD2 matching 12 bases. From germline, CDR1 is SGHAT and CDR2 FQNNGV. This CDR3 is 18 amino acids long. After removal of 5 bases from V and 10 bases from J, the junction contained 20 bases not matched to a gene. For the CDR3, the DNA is TGTGCCAGCAGCCAAGGACTAGCGGGGCCGGCCTCTTCTAGGGTCCAGTACTTC. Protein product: CASSQGLAGPASSRVQYF.

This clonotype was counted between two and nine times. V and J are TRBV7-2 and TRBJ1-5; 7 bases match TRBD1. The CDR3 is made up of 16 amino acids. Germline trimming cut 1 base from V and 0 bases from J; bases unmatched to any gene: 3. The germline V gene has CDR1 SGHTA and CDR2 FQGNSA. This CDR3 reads CASSLEGGLSNQPQHF. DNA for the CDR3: TGTGCCAGCAGCTTAGAAGGGGGCCTTAGCAATCAGCCCCAGCATTTT.

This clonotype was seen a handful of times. CDR3 DNA sequence: TGCGCCAGCAGCCAGGCCGTCGGACAGAGGTCCTACGAGCAGTACTTC. It codes for CASSQAVGQRSYEQYF. The rearrangement uses TRBV4-1 and TRBJ2-7, with a weak D call TRBD1 (6 bases). Germline V gives CDR1 MGHRA, CDR2 YSYEKL. The CDR3 runs to 16 residues. V was clipped by 3 bases and J by 1 base, with 16 bases between them.

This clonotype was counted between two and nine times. This chain's CDR3 is CASSAGKMGPRVSSYNEQFF. The CDR3 nucleotides read TGTGCCAGCAGCGCCGGGAAAATGGGGCCGCGGGTCAGCTCCTACAATGAGCAGTTCTTC. The chain joins TRBV21-1 to TRBJ2-1; the D call in the table, TRBD1, was not verified against the DNA. TRBV21-1 represents a pseudogene. The CDR3 totals 20 residues.

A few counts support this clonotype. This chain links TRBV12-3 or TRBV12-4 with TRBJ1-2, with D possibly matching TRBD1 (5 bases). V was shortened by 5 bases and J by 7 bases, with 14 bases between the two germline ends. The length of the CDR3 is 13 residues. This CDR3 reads CASSIWGTGGYTF. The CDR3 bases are TGTGCCAGCAGTATATGGGGGACGGGTGGCTACACCTTC.

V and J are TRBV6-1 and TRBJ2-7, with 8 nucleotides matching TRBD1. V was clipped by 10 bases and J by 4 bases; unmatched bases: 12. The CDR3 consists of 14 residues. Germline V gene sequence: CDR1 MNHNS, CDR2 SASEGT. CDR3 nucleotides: TGTGCCACCAGCTTACAGGGGGAACTTTACGAGCAGTACGTC. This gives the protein CATSLQGELYEQYV.

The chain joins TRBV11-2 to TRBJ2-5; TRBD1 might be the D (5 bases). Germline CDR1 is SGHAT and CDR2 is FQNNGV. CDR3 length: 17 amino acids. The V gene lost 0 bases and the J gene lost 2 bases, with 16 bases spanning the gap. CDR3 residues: CASSLDWNSRTQETQYF. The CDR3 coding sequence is TGTGCCAGCAGCTTAGATTGGAACTCTAGGACACAAGAGACCCAGTACTTC.

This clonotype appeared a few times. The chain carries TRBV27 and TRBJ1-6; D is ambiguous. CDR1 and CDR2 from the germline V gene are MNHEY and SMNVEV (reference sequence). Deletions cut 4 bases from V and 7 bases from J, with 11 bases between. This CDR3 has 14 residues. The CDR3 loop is CASSYGLGNSPLHF. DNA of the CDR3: TGTGCCAGCAGTTACGGGCTGGGGAATTCACCCCTCCACTTT.

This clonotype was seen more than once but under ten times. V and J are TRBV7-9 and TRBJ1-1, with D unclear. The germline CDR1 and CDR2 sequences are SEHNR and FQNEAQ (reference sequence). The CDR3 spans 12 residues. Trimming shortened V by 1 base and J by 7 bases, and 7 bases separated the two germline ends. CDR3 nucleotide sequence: TGTGCCAGCAGCTTAGAGAGTCGTGAAGCTTTCTTT. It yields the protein CASSLESREAFF.

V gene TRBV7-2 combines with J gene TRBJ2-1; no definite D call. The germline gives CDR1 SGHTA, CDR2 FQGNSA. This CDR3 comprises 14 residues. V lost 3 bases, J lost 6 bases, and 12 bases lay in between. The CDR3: CASSFDRVGNEQFF. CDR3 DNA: TGTGCCAGCAGCTTCGATAGGGTCGGCAATGAGCAGTTCTTC.

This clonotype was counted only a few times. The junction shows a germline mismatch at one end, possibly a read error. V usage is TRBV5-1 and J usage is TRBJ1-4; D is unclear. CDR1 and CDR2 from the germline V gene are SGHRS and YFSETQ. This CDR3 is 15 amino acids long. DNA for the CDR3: TGCGCCAGCACCTTGATGGGTTCAACTAATGAAAAACTGTTTTTT. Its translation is CASTLMGSTNEKLFF.

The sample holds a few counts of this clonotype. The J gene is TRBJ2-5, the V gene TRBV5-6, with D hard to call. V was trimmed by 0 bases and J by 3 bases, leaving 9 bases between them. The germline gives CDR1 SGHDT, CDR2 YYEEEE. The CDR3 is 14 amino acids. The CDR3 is CASSLEGREETQYF. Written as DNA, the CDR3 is TGTGCCAGCAGCTTGGAAGGGCGTGAAGAGACCCAGTACTTC.

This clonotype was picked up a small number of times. CDR3 DNA sequence: TGCGCCAGCAGCCAGTTGCCAGGGATGGCGCACTCCTACAATGAGCAGTTCTTC. This encodes CASSQLPGMAHSYNEQFF. This sequence joins TRBV4-1 and TRBJ2-1, with a weak D call TRBD1 (5 bases). Between the trimmed V and J ends, which lost 3 bases and 0 bases, there was a span of 18 bases. This CDR3 has 18 amino acids. CDR1 MGHRA and CDR2 YSYEKL come from the germline V gene.